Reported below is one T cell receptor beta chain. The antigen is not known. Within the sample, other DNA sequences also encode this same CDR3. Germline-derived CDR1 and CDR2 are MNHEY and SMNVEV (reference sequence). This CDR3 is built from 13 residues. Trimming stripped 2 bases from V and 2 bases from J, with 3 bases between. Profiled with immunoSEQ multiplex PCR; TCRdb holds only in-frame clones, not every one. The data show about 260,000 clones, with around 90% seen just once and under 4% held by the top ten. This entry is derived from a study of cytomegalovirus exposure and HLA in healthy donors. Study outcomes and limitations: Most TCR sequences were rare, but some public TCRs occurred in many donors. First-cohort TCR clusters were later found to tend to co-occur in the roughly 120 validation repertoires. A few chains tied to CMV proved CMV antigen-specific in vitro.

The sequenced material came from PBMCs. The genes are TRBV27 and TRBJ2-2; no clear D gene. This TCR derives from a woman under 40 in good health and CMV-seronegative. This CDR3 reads CASSLTNTGELFF. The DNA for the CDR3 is TGTGCCAGCAGTTTAACTAACACCGGGGAGCTGTTTTTT.